These 21 T cell receptor beta chains were all obtained from the same sample, sequenced in a study of response to subunit inactivated influenza vaccine. Each CDR3 protein is one row after TCRdb ran MiXCR on the RT-PCR reads. The sample contains about 500,000 distinct CDR3 sequences, 16% of which appear only once. The sample consisted of CD4+ T cells sorted from PBMCs, taken roughly 24 months after vaccination. These TCRs come from a man aged 50 to 69 who received an inactivated influenza vaccine.

The chain couples TRBV12-3 or TRBV12-4 to TRBJ1-5; 7 bases are shared with TRBD1. The trim removed 5 bases at V and 0 bases at J, leaving 16 bases unmatched. This CDR3 spans 19 amino acids. This CDR3 is CASSPTSRQGSFSNQPQHF. The CDR3 nucleotides are TGTGCCAGCAGTCCCACCTCGAGACAGGGATCATTTAGCAATCAGCCCCAGCATTTT.

CDR3 DNA sequence: TGCGCCAGCAGCGCGTCCTCCTACGAGCAGTACTTC. The encoded protein is CASSASSYEQYF. The chain recombines TRBV5-1 with TRBJ2-7; no definite D call. Between the trimmed V and J ends, which lost 4 bases and 0 bases, there was a span of 5 bases. This CDR3 contains 12 residues. CDR1 SGHRS and CDR2 YFSETQ come from the germline V gene.

The chain employs TRBV7-6 and TRBJ1-4; D is unresolved. The CDR3 is 14 residues long. With 5 bases removed from V and 8 bases from J, the gap between germline ends came to 15 bases. The germline CDR1 and CDR2 sequences are SGHVS and FNYEAQ. CDR3 bases: TGTGCCAGCAGCCCGGCAGGCTGGAAAGAAAAACTGTTTTTT. It encodes CASSPAGWKEKLFF.

The chain couples TRBV10-3 to TRBJ2-7, with TRBD2 identical over 10 bases. Germline-derived CDR1 and CDR2 are ENHRY and SYGVKD. The V and J ends lost 4 bases and 7 bases, in that order; junction bases with no gene match: 7. The CDR3 is made up of 14 amino acids. The CDR3 spells CAISASSGSEEQYF. The CDR3 DNA reads as TGTGCCATCAGTGCGTCTAGCGGGAGTGAGGAGCAGTACTTC.

This clonotype has a handful of counts. The chain carries TRBV5-6 and TRBJ1-1, with D perhaps TRBD1 (5 bases). The CDR3 is 14 residues long. V was shortened by 4 bases and J by 0 bases, with 10 bases between the two germline ends. Germline V gene sequence: CDR1 SGHDT, CDR2 YYEEEE. The CDR3: CASSTQGVNTEAFF. The CDR3 DNA reads TGTGCCAGCAGCACTCAGGGTGTGAACACTGAAGCTTTCTTT.

This clonotype came up many times. The J gene is TRBJ1-3, the V gene TRBV18; D is undetermined. The CDR3 is 17 amino acids. Germline values: CDR1 KGHSH, CDR2 LQKENI. V was trimmed by 3 bases and J by 3 bases, leaving 18 bases between them. As DNA, the CDR3 is TGTGCCAGCTCACCCAAGGACGGAGGGCTGGTTGGAAACACCATATATTTT. It translates to CASSPKDGGLVGNTIYF.

This clonotype was counted ten times or more. The chain recombines TRBV3-1 with TRBJ2-1; D remains unclear. V lost 2 bases to trimming and J lost 4 bases, with 6 bases between them. The CDR3 extends over 13 amino acids. Germline loops: CDR1 LGHDT, CDR2 YNNKEL (reference sequence). In DNA, the CDR3 is TGTGCCAGCAGCCAATCCGGGTACAATGAGCAGTTCTTC. It codes for CASSQSGYNEQFF.

The V call is TRBV28, the J call TRBJ1-1, with TRBD1 matching 9 bases. The CDR3 length is 17 residues. J gave up 4 bases and V 3 bases, and 12 bases lay outside the gene matches. Germline CDR1 and CDR2: MDHEN and SYDVKM. CDR3 nucleotide sequence: TGTGCCAGCAGTTTGGGACAGGGTGGGCCTCTGGTCACTGAAGCTTTCTTT. Amino acids: CASSLGQGGPLVTEAFF.

This clonotype was detected only a few times. The V gene is TRBV20-1, the J gene TRBJ1-1; TRBD1 matches at 8 bases. The CDR3 has 15 residues. V shed 1 base, J shed 4 bases, and the junction held 8 bases outside the gene matches. Germline loops: CDR1 DFQATT, CDR2 SNEGSKA (reference sequence). DNA for the CDR3: TGCAGTGCTAGAGCCTCAGGGGGCGCAGGCACTGAAGCTTTCTTT. Translation: CSARASGGAGTEAFF.

The genes are TRBV20-1 and TRBJ2-7, with D uncertain. Trimming removed 5 bases at V and 4 bases at J, with 9 bases between. The CDR3 is 11 residues long. Germline CDR1 reads DFQATT; CDR2 reads SNEGSKA (reference sequence). Here the CDR3 DNA reads TGCAGTGCTCGCCCGAGATACGAGCAGTACTTC. Its protein product is CSARPRYEQYF.

This clonotype was recorded a few times. The CDR3 sequence is CASSQMFRDEETQYF. The DNA for the CDR3 is TGTGCCAGCAGCCAGATGTTTCGGGACGAAGAGACCCAGTACTTC. The V gene is TRBV3-1, the J gene TRBJ2-5; D could derive from TRBD1 or TRBD2 (5 bases each). The V end lost 3 bases, the J end lost 3 bases, and 14 bases lay between the germline ends. CDR1 LGHDT and CDR2 YNNKEL come from the germline V gene (reference sequence). CDR3 length: 15 residues.

The J gene is TRBJ2-5, the V gene TRBV3-1, with TRBD2 identical over 9 bases. The length of the CDR3 is 16 residues. Per germline, CDR1 LGHDT and CDR2 YNNKEL (reference sequence). Unmatched junction bases numbered 9, after V lost 4 bases and J lost 3 bases. In DNA, the CDR3 is TGTGCCAGCAGCCCCCTGGCTAGCGGGGTTAAAGAGACCCAGTACTTC. It codes for CASSPLASGVKETQYF.

DNA of the CDR3: TGTGCCAGCAGTGAATCGCGACAAATGAACACTGAAGCTTTCTTT. As protein: CASSESRQMNTEAFF. The rearrangement links TRBV2 to TRBJ1-1; no clear D gene. The V end was cut by 2 bases, the J end by 0 bases, with 10 bases between. The CDR3 runs 15 residues. Germline V gene lookup returns CDR1 SNHLY and CDR2 FYNNEI.

A few counts support this clonotype. This chain joins TRBV24-1 and TRBJ2-3; D unresolved. V was shortened by 7 bases and J by 1 base, with 8 bases between the two germline ends. The CDR3 has 13 amino acids. Germline V gene data show CDR1 as KGHDR and CDR2 as SFDVKD. CDR3 coding DNA: TGTGCCACCAGGGGCACGGGCACAGATACGCAGTATTTT. It specifies CATRGTGTDTQYF.

The chain employs TRBV24-1 and TRBJ2-2, with 7 bases matching TRBD2. The germline V gene encodes CDR1 KGHDR and CDR2 SFDVKD. The CDR3 is made up of 14 amino acids. V trimming: 12 bases; J trimming: 1 base; junction bases outside the gene matches: 7. The CDR3 DNA reads as TGTGCCGCCGCAGGCGGGGGGAACACCGGGGAGCTGTTTTTT. Residues: CAAAGGGNTGELFF.

The chain joins TRBV3-1 to TRBJ2-1; tentatively, D is TRBD2 (6 bases). The CDR3 is 15 amino acids. V lost 3 bases, J lost 1 base, and 10 bases lay in between. The V gene's germline CDR1 is LGHDT and CDR2 YNNKEL (reference sequence). Written as DNA, the CDR3 is TGTGCCAGCAGCCATGGGGGGAAGTCCTACAATGAGCAGTTCTTC. This encodes CASSHGGKSYNEQFF.

This clonotype was seen a handful of times. This chain joins TRBV4-3 and TRBJ2-3, with 8 bases aligning to TRBD2. Germline CDR1 reads LGHNA; CDR2 reads YSLEER. This CDR3 has 20 residues. With V trimmed by 0 bases and J by 5 bases, 19 bases remained unmatched. The DNA for the CDR3 is TGCGCCAGCAGCCAAGATGGGGCGGGGGGTGTTTCGACGGGTAGAGATACGCAGTATTTT. This encodes CASSQDGAGGVSTGRDTQYF.

A few counts support this clonotype. The chain uses TRBV12-3 or TRBV12-4 and TRBJ2-7; TRBD1 agrees at 7 bases. V was pared by 5 bases and J by 0 bases, with 4 bases of the junction left unmatched. This CDR3 comprises 14 residues. CDR3 protein: CASSGQESSYEQYF. In DNA form, the CDR3 reads TGTGCCAGCAGTGGACAGGAGAGCTCCTACGAGCAGTACTTC.

This clonotype appeared many times. The V call is TRBV5-1, the J call TRBJ2-3; 7 nucleotides match TRBD1. The CDR3 totals 15 residues. After removal of 3 bases from V and 4 bases from J, the junction contained 8 bases not matched to a gene. Germline V gene lookup returns CDR1 SGHRS and CDR2 YFSETQ. CDR3 coding DNA: TGCGCCAGCAGCTCCACGACAGGGACGGCAGATACGCAGTATTTT. Protein: CASSSTTGTADTQYF. Based on the CDR3 plus reference TRBV5-1 and TRBJ2-3, the full variable domain is KAGVTQTPRYLIKTRGQQVTLSCSPISGHRSVSWYQQTPGQGLQFLFEYFSETQRNKGNFPGRFSGRQFSNSRSEMNVSTLELGDSALYLCASSSTTGTADTQYFGPGTRLTVL.

This clonotype was counted only a few times. This chain uses TRBV5-6 with TRBJ2-1, with a possible D match to TRBD1 (5 bases). Germline-derived CDR1 and CDR2 are SGHDT and YYEEEE. V lost 1 base to trimming and J lost 3 bases, with 11 bases between them. The CDR3 extends over 15 amino acids. The CDR3 sequence is CASSLRLDSYNEQFF. The CDR3 nucleotides read TGTGCCAGCAGCTTGCGGTTAGACAGCTACAATGAGCAGTTCTTC.

The sample holds a few counts of this clonotype. The V gene is TRBV7-9, the J gene TRBJ2-1, with D perhaps TRBD1 (5 bases). The germline V gene encodes CDR1 SEHNR and CDR2 FQNEAQ (reference sequence). V was shortened by 2 bases and J by 7 bases, with 12 bases between the two germline ends. This CDR3 region has 14 residues. CDR3 sequence reads: CASSLTLGLNEQFF. CDR3 nucleotide sequence: TGTGCCAGCAGCTTAACCTTGGGGCTGAATGAGCAGTTCTTC.